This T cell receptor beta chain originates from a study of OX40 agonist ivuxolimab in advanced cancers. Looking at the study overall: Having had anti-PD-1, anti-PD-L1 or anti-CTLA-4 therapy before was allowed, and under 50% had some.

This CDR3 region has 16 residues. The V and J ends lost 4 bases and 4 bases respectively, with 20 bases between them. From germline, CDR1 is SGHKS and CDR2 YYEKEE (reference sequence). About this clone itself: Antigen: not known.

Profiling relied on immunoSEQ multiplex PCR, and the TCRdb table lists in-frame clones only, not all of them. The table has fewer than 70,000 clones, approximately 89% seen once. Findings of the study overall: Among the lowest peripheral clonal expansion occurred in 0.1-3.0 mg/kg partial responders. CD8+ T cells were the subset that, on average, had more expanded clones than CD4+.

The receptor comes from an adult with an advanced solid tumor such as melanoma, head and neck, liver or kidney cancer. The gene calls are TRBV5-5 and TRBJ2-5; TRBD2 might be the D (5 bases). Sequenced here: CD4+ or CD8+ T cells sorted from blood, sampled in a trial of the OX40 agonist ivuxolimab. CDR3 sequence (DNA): TGTGCCAGCAGCCGCCCCCCCCTAGGAGGAGCAGAGACCCAGTACTTC. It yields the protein CASSRPPLGGAETQYF.